A single sample gave rise to the 17 T cell receptor beta chains below, sequenced in a study of cytomegalovirus exposure and HLA in healthy donors. Both 60 Vbeta primers and 13 Jbeta primers went into the PCR. Assay: immunoSEQ multiplex PCR; the TCRdb copy retains only in-frame clones and omits some. This sample carries about 63,000 clones, over 75% of them seen once, and the ten largest clones take about an eighth. The specimen was PBMCs. The receptors derive from a woman aged 25-40 years in good health and CMV-seropositive.

The chain has TRBV7-9 and TRBJ2-3; no definite D call. From germline, CDR1 is SEHNR and CDR2 FQNEAQ (reference sequence). V was shortened by 1 base and J by 6 bases, with 8 bases between the two germline ends. The CDR3 sequence is 13 residues long. CDR3 bases: TGTGCCAGCAGCTTAGGTACGAGGGATACGCAGTATTTT. Residues: CASSLGTRDTQYF. The full variable domain, its missing parts supplied by reference TRBV7-9 and TRBJ2-3, is DTGVSQNPRHKITKRGQNVTFRCDPISEHNRLYWYRQTLGQGPEFLTYFQNEAQLEKSRLLSDRFSAERPKGSFSTLEIQRTEQGDSAMYLCASSLGTRDTQYFGPGTRLTVL.

This chain links TRBV9 with TRBJ2-1; D gene ambiguous. V lost 5 bases, J lost 5 bases, and 11 bases lay in between. Germline values: CDR1 SGDLS, CDR2 YYNGEE. This CDR3 contains 13 residues. This CDR3 is CASSFGPNNEQFF. In nucleotides, the CDR3 is TGTGCCAGCAGTTTTGGCCCAAACAATGAGCAGTTCTTC.

V and J are TRBV19 and TRBJ1-5; 8 bases map to TRBD1. The germline V gene encodes CDR1 LNHDA and CDR2 SQIVND (reference sequence). V lost 3 bases and J lost 7; bases outside the gene matches: 5. The CDR3 contains 14 residues. CDR3 nucleotides: TGTGCCAGTAGTATTCAGGGGGCCGGCCAGCCCCAGCATTTT. Its protein is CASSIQGAGQPQHF.

The V and J genes are TRBV7-6 and TRBJ2-1; TRBD2 agrees at 7 bases. J lost 0 bases, V lost 5 bases, and 13 bases had no gene match. CDR1 and CDR2 from the germline V gene are SGHVS and FNYEAQ. The CDR3 length is 18 residues. CDR3 in amino acids: CASSAYQRGFSSYNEQFF. The CDR3 nucleotides are TGTGCCAGCAGCGCTTATCAGCGGGGTTTCAGCTCCTACAATGAGCAGTTCTTC.

The rearrangement uses TRBV30 and TRBJ1-4, with D perhaps TRBD1 (6 bases). V was shortened by 3 bases and J by 2 bases, with 16 bases between the two germline ends. Per the germline V gene, CDR1 is GTSNPN and CDR2 is SVGIG (reference sequence). This CDR3 has 16 amino acids. The CDR3 loop reads CAWRRPTGFTNEKLFF. The CDR3 DNA is TGTGCCTGGAGGAGACCCACAGGGTTCACTAATGAAAAACTGTTTTTT.

The CDR3 spells CAISGTINSGSTDTQYF. The CDR3 bases are TGTGCCATCAGTGGTACGATCAACAGCGGTTCCACAGATACGCAGTATTTT. The chain has TRBV10-3 and TRBJ2-3; perhaps TRBD2 as D (5 bases). V shed 4 bases and J shed 2 bases, with 19 bases lying between them. The CDR3 loop spans 17 amino acids. Looked up from germline, CDR1 is ENHRY and CDR2 is SYGVKD.

This clone was counted only a few times. The chain employs TRBV6-5 and TRBJ1-6; D unclear. The germline V gene encodes CDR1 MNHEY and CDR2 SVGAGI. This CDR3 is built from 13 residues. V lost 0 bases, J lost 14 bases, and 11 bases lay in between. The CDR3 reads CASSYSTAGALHF. For the CDR3, the DNA is TGTGCCAGCAGTTACTCCACCGCCGGGGCCCTCCACTTT.

The V and J genes are TRBV5-1 and TRBJ1-4; D is possibly TRBD1 (6 bases). Trimming took off 0 bases at V and 8 bases at J, with 14 bases between the two ends. Germline V lookup: CDR1 SGHRS, CDR2 YFSETQ. CDR3 length: 15 amino acids. Written as DNA, the CDR3 is TGCGCCAGCAGCTTGGAAGGGGGACGTTACGAAAAACTGTTTTTT. Translated: CASSLEGGRYEKLFF.

This clone was picked up one time. V is TRBV6-6 and J is TRBJ1-5; TRBD1 matches 9 bases. Germline V lookup: CDR1 MNHNY, CDR2 SVGAGI (reference sequence). The CDR3 contains 16 residues. J lost 2 bases, V lost 8 bases, and 10 bases had no gene match. The CDR3: CASGSTGGRGNQPQHF. CDR3 coding DNA: TGTGCCAGCGGCTCAACAGGGGGCCGCGGCAATCAGCCCCAGCATTTT.

This rearrangement joins TRBV15 to TRBJ2-1; 10 bases map to TRBD2. This CDR3 region has 15 residues. CDR1 is LNHNV, CDR2 YYDKDF, per germline (reference sequence). The V segment lost 4 bases and the J segment 6 bases; nucleotides outside the gene matches: 6. The CDR3 sequence: CATSKEREGPNEQFF. In DNA form, the CDR3 reads TGTGCCACCAGCAAGGAGCGGGAGGGCCCCAATGAGCAGTTCTTC.

The chain employs TRBV7-9 and TRBJ2-1; D is possibly TRBD2 (5 bases). Trimming pared 7 bases from V and 4 bases from J, leaving 17 bases between. This CDR3 comprises 15 residues. The germline V gene has CDR1 SEHNR and CDR2 FQNEAQ (reference sequence). The CDR3 nucleotides are TGTGCCAGCACCCCAGCTGGGCGGACTTACAATGAGCAGTTCTTC. This encodes CASTPAGRTYNEQFF.

This chain links TRBV4-1 with TRBJ1-1; 7 bases map to TRBD1. Losses at the gene ends were 3 bases for V and 5 bases for J; bases not matched to a gene: 12. The V gene's germline CDR1 is MGHRA and CDR2 YSYEKL. The CDR3 totals 16 residues. For the CDR3, the DNA is TGCGCCAGCAGCCAGGGGGACAGCCCCCTATGGACTGAAGCTTTCTTT. Translation: CASSQGDSPLWTEAFF.

The chain carries TRBV7-9 and TRBJ2-1; a weak D match, TRBD1 (5 bases). Germline V CDR1 and CDR2: SEHNR, FQNEAQ (reference sequence). V was cut by 5 bases and J by 8 bases, with 10 bases left in between. The CDR3 contains 12 residues. CDR3 sequence (DNA): TGTGCCAGCAGCGTGCAGGGCTATGAGCAGTTCTTC. Translation gives CASSVQGYEQFF.

This chain uses TRBV27 with TRBJ2-1, with 9 bases matching TRBD1. Germline trimming cut 4 bases from V and 14 bases from J; bases unmatched to any gene: 9. Germline loops: CDR1 MNHEY, CDR2 SMNVEV (reference sequence). This CDR3 is 13 amino acids long. CDR3 bases: TGTGCCAGCAGTTACTCGGGACAGGGTCAAAAGTTCTTC. Its translation: CASSYSGQGQKFF.

This clone has more than one count but fewer than ten. The same CDR3 can be traced to other DNA sequences in this sample. This chain connects TRBV19 to TRBJ2-1, with TRBD2 identical over 14 bases. The CDR3 has 17 residues. Losses at the gene ends were 3 bases for V and 2 bases for J; bases not matched to a gene: 3. CDR1 LNHDA and CDR2 SQIVND come from the germline V gene (reference sequence). CDR3 in DNA: TGTGCCAGTAGTATGGGACTAGCGGGAGAGGCCTACAATGAGCAGTTCTTC. Translating it yields CASSMGLAGEAYNEQFF.

J is TRBJ2-7 and V is TRBV29-1; 10 bases are a match to TRBD2. Germline V gene sequence: CDR1 SQVTM, CDR2 ANQGSEA. The CDR3 covers 14 residues. V was clipped by 5 bases and J by 2 bases; unmatched bases: 6. CDR3 loop: CSVPPSGRAYEQYF. CDR3 DNA: TGCAGCGTTCCTCCGAGCGGGAGGGCCTACGAGCAGTACTTC.

The chain uses TRBV14 and TRBJ2-1; TRBD2 agrees at 11 bases. V shed 3 bases, J shed 0 bases, and the junction held 13 bases outside the gene matches. CDR1 is SGHDN, CDR2 FVKESK, per germline. The CDR3 runs 20 residues. The CDR3 sequence: CASSHLYSGGALSSYNEQFF. The CDR3 nucleotides are TGTGCCAGCAGCCATCTATATAGCGGGGGGGCCTTAAGCTCCTACAATGAGCAGTTCTTC. The full variable domain, with the rest looked up from reference TRBV14 and TRBJ2-1, is EAGVTQFPSHSVIEKGQTVTLRCDPISGHDNLYWYRRVMGKEIKFLLHFVKESKQDESGMPNNRFLAERTGGTYSTLKVQPAELEDSGVYFCASSHLYSGGALSSYNEQFFGPGTRLTVL.